Included here is one T cell receptor beta chain sequence, with context. A read error may produce the germline difference seen at one junction end. These data originate in a study of shared clonotypes between healthy human individuals. CDR1 and CDR2 from the germline V gene are SSHAT and FNYEAQ (reference sequence). This CDR3 is 13 amino acids long. Terminally differentiated effector memory CD45RA+ cells were left out of the naive CD8 fraction, which was CD45RO-negative and positively selected for CCR7. The table came from immunoSEQ multiplex PCR; TCRdb's copy has only in-frame clones and leaves some out. The data show roughly 2 million clones, about 95% seen once.

Sample: naive CD8+ T cells sorted from blood. The chain uses TRBV7-7 and TRBJ2-1; possible D gene TRBD2, 5 bases. The TCR sequence derives from a man between 18 and 35 years old in good health. The CDR3 reads CASSLVAGDEQFF. Written as DNA, the CDR3 is TGTGCTAGCAGCTTAGTCGCCGGGGATGAGCAGTTCTTC.